Below are 24 T cell receptor beta chains sequenced from a single sample in a study of blood T cell repertoires in COVID-19. TCRdb's table, derived via immunoSEQ multiplex PCR, lists solely in-frame clones and lacks some. Of approximately 270,000 clones in the sample, 80% to 90% were seen once. Sequenced sample: peripheral blood. These receptors all stem from an elderly man with acute or convalescent COVID-19.

The J gene is TRBJ2-5, the V gene TRBV10-3; 8 bases fit TRBD1. The CDR3 loop spans 13 amino acids. J was trimmed by 5 bases and V by 6 bases; bases with no gene match: 5. From germline, CDR1 is ENHRY and CDR2 SYGVKD. Here the CDR3 reads CAISRGLGETQYF. For the CDR3, the DNA is TGTGCCATCAGCAGGGGGCTCGGGGAGACCCAGTACTTC.

The table lists this clone with a few counts. This chain joins TRBV5-1 and TRBJ2-7; no firm D call. V was pared by 0 bases and J by 0 bases, with 4 bases between. This CDR3 is built from 13 residues. Germline CDR1 reads SGHRS; CDR2 reads YFSETQ. The CDR3 region is CASSLDNSYEQYF. The CDR3 DNA reads as TGCGCCAGCAGCTTGGACAACTCCTACGAGCAGTACTTC.

The V call is TRBV28, the J call TRBJ2-7, with a weak D call TRBD2 (6 bases). With 6 bases removed from V and 7 bases from J, the gap between germline ends came to 19 bases. The germline CDR1 and CDR2 sequences are MDHEN and SYDVKM. This CDR3 is 14 amino acids long. CDR3: CASSRPGAGREQYF. In nucleotides, the CDR3 is TGTGCCAGCAGCCGGCCCGGGGCGGGGAGGGAGCAGTACTTC. The entire variable domain, with the rest obtained from reference TRBV28 and TRBJ2-7, is as follows: DVKVTQSSRYLVKRTGEKVFLECVQDMDHENMFWYRQDPGLGLRLIYFSYDVKMKEKGDIPEGYSVSREKKERFSLILESASTNQTSMYLCASSRPGAGREQYFGPGTRLTVT.

The chain has TRBV29-1 and TRBJ2-1; TRBD1 matches at 7 bases. Unmatched junction bases numbered 2, after V lost 6 bases and J lost 6 bases. CDR3 length: 11 residues. Germline CDR1 SQVTM, CDR2 ANQGSEA. The CDR3 loop reads CSVYRGNEQFF. Here the CDR3 DNA reads TGCAGCGTCTACAGGGGCAATGAGCAGTTCTTC.

This chain joins TRBV6-1 and TRBJ2-5; weak D call: TRBD1 (6 bases). The germline V gene encodes CDR1 MNHNS and CDR2 SASEGT. The V and J ends lost 1 base and 1 base respectively, with 16 bases between them. This CDR3 has 17 residues. The CDR3 here is CASSEVSGGVGQETQYF. CDR3 nucleotides: TGTGCCAGCAGTGAAGTATCTGGGGGCGTGGGCCAAGAGACCCAGTACTTC.

The chain links TRBV5-5 to TRBJ1-1; tentatively, D is TRBD1 (5 bases). Germline assignment: CDR1 SGHKS and CDR2 YYEKEE (reference sequence). This CDR3 is 13 amino acids long. Trimming pared 4 bases from V and 6 bases from J, leaving 13 bases between. CDR3 coding DNA: TGTGCCAGCAGCCCGGAGGGGCGGCCTGAAGCTTTCTTT. As protein: CASSPEGRPEAFF.

The chain couples TRBV2 to TRBJ2-2, with a tentative D call TRBD1 (5 bases). The CDR3 spans 15 residues. From germline, CDR1 is SNHLY and CDR2 FYNNEI. V lost 2 bases, J lost 5 bases, and 12 bases lay in between. CDR3 nucleotides: TGTGCCAGCAGTGAACTCTCCAGGGCAACCGGGGAGCTGTTTTTT. The encoded protein is CASSELSRATGELFF.

V is TRBV2 and J is TRBJ2-5, with TRBD1 identical over 9 bases. Germline CDR1 and CDR2: SNHLY and FYNNEI. The CDR3 contains 13 residues. Germline trimming cut 7 bases from V and 3 bases from J; bases unmatched to any gene: 3. The CDR3 is CASTRTGEETQYF. CDR3 DNA sequence: TGTGCCAGCACCAGGACAGGGGAAGAGACCCAGTACTTC.

The rearrangement links TRBV18 to TRBJ2-1; TRBD1 is a possible D gene (5 bases). This CDR3 spans 14 amino acids. The V end lost 2 bases, the J end lost 8 bases, and 13 bases lay between the germline ends. The germline gives CDR1 KGHSH, CDR2 LQKENI. CDR3 region: CASSPLRWGYEQFF. The CDR3 DNA reads as TGTGCCAGCTCACCATTGCGATGGGGCTATGAGCAGTTCTTC. Using reference TRBV18 and TRBJ2-1 for the parts outside the CDR3, the full variable domain is NAGVMQNPRHLVRRRGQEARLRCSPMKGHSHVYWYRQLPEEGLKFMVYLQKENIIDESGMPKERFSAEFPKEGPSILRIQQVVRGDSAAYFCASSPLRWGYEQFFGPGTRLTVL.

The chain uses TRBV4-3 and TRBJ2-7; a possible D gene is TRBD1 (5 bases). This CDR3 spans 14 amino acids. Germline assignment: CDR1 LGHNA and CDR2 YSLEER. The V end was cut by 0 bases, the J end by 0 bases, with 6 bases between. The CDR3 sequence is CASSQDRGSYEQYF. For the CDR3, the DNA is TGCGCCAGCAGCCAAGATAGGGGCTCCTACGAGCAGTACTTC.

V gene TRBV2 combines with J gene TRBJ2-1; 9 nucleotides agree with TRBD2. This CDR3 region has 16 residues. Germline loops: CDR1 SNHLY, CDR2 FYNNEI. Germline trimming cut 3 bases from V and 0 bases from J; bases unmatched to any gene: 3. CDR3 in DNA: TGTGCCAGCAGTGAGGGCGGGAGGGCCTCCTACAATGAGCAGTTCTTC. Protein sequence: CASSEGGRASYNEQFF.

The chain carries TRBV7-3 and TRBJ2-3; 11 positions agree with TRBD2. The CDR3 sequence is 17 residues long. Germline V gives CDR1 SGHTA, CDR2 FQGTGA. Trimming at V came to 5 bases and at J to 5 bases, leaving 12 bases not matched to a gene. In nucleotides, the CDR3 is TGTGCCAGCAGCATTAGCGGGGGGGCCGGGAGGATAGATACGCAGTATTTT. Translated: CASSISGGAGRIDTQYF.

The chain uses TRBV6-5 and TRBJ2-7; D possibly corresponds to TRBD1 (6 bases). The CDR3 runs 13 residues. The V gene lost 7 bases and the J gene lost 5 bases, with 15 bases spanning the gap. Germline values: CDR1 MNHEY, CDR2 SVGAGI. CDR3 region: CASTPTRGNEQYF. The CDR3 DNA sequence: TGTGCCAGCACCCCTACCAGGGGAAACGAGCAGTACTTC.

The chain combines TRBV5-1 with TRBJ2-1; D is possibly TRBD1 (5 bases). V lost 4 bases and J 0 bases, leaving 14 bases between the germline ends. There are 16 residues in the CDR3. The germline CDR1 and CDR2 sequences are SGHRS and YFSETQ. The DNA of the CDR3 is TGCGCCAGCAGCCTCTCACAGGTTAGCTCCTACAATGAGCAGTTCTTC. Its translation: CASSLSQVSSYNEQFF.

The gene calls are TRBV18 and TRBJ2-7; D is perhaps TRBD2 (5 bases). CDR1 and CDR2 (germline): KGHSH, LQKENI. The CDR3 consists of 15 residues. The V and J ends lost 3 bases and 3 bases respectively, with 15 bases between them. As DNA, the CDR3 is TGTGCCAGCTCACCCCCCGAGGGAAGTGGCTACGAGCAGTACTTC. Protein: CASSPPEGSGYEQYF. The variable domain in full, with the rest retrieved from reference TRBV18 and TRBJ2-7, is NAGVMQNPRHLVRRRGQEARLRCSPMKGHSHVYWYRQLPEEGLKFMVYLQKENIIDESGMPKERFSAEFPKEGPSILRIQQVVRGDSAAYFCASSPPEGSGYEQYFGPGTRLTVT.

V and J are TRBV12-5 and TRBJ2-3; D is perhaps TRBD1 (5 bases). The CDR3 is 15 residues long. CDR1 is LGHNT, CDR2 FRNRAP, per germline. With 5 bases removed from V and 0 bases from J, the gap between germline ends came to 12 bases. This CDR3 reads CASGPQGISTDTQYF. CDR3 DNA: TGTGCTAGTGGTCCGCAGGGAATTAGCACAGATACGCAGTATTTT.

This chain joins TRBV6-5 and TRBJ2-7; D unclear. Germline V gene lookup returns CDR1 MNHEY and CDR2 SVGAGI. There are 14 residues in the CDR3. Trimming shortened V by 6 bases and J by 1 base, and 13 bases separated the two germline ends. The CDR3: CASSVPTRSYEQYF. The DNA of the CDR3 is TGTGCCAGCAGCGTTCCGACAAGATCCTACGAGCAGTACTTC.

CDR3 in amino acids: CAIRSSGPYEQYF. The DNA of the CDR3 is TGTGCCATCAGGTCTAGCGGGCCCTACGAGCAGTACTTC. The chain employs TRBV10-3 and TRBJ2-7, with 8 bases fitting TRBD2. The CDR3 consists of 13 residues. J gave up 2 bases and V 6 bases, and 3 bases lay outside the gene matches. Looked up from germline, CDR1 is ENHRY and CDR2 is SYGVKD.

The CDR3 nucleotides read TGTGCCAGCAGCTTAGGTGGCAGGGAAGAGACCCAGTACTTC. Protein product: CASSLGGREETQYF. The chain combines TRBV7-9 with TRBJ2-5, with D perhaps TRBD1 (5 bases). This CDR3 spans 14 amino acids. Trimming removed 1 base at V and 3 bases at J, with 9 bases between. Germline assignment: CDR1 SEHNR and CDR2 FQNEAQ (reference sequence). The whole variable domain, remainder taken from reference TRBV7-9 and TRBJ2-5, is DTGVSQNPRHKITKRGQNVTFRCDPISEHNRLYWYRQTLGQGPEFLTYFQNEAQLEKSRLLSDRFSAERPKGSFSTLEIQRTEQGDSAMYLCASSLGGREETQYFGPGTRLLVL.

This clone occurred once. The gene calls are TRBV12-3 or TRBV12-4 and TRBJ1-1, with a weak D call TRBD1 (6 bases). Trimming cost V 6 bases and J 10 bases, with 15 bases left between them. The CDR3 has 12 amino acids. CDR3 nucleotides: TGTGCCAGCAGCCCTTTTCAGGGGAGAGCTTTCTTT. This gives the protein CASSPFQGRAFF.

This chain uses TRBV19 with TRBJ1-4; 7 nucleotides match TRBD1. CDR3 size: 16 residues. CDR1 and CDR2 from the germline V gene are LNHDA and SQIVND (reference sequence). The ends lost 4 bases at V and 2 bases at J; junction bases unmatched: 7. The CDR3 here is CASSNLGTATNEKLFF. CDR3 sequence (DNA): TGTGCCAGTAGTAACCTTGGGACAGCTACTAATGAAAAACTGTTTTTT.

CDR3 residues: CASRLRTRAGELFF. The CDR3, as DNA: TGTGCCAGCAGGCTACGGACTAGGGCCGGGGAGCTGTTTTTT. The chain carries TRBV2 and TRBJ2-2; 7 bases agree with TRBD2. CDR3 length equals 14 residues. Germline trimming cut 6 bases from V and 6 bases from J; bases unmatched to any gene: 7. Germline V gene sequence: CDR1 SNHLY, CDR2 FYNNEI.

V is TRBV5-8 and J is TRBJ2-7, with 13 nucleotides matching TRBD2. V gave up 3 bases and J gave up 2 bases; unmatched junction bases: 2. The germline V gene encodes CDR1 SGHTS and CDR2 YDEGEE. This CDR3 is built from 15 residues. CDR3 protein: CASSSGLAGTYEQYF. DNA of the CDR3: TGTGCCAGCAGCTCGGGACTAGCGGGAACCTACGAGCAGTACTTC.

The chain carries TRBV6-5 and TRBJ2-7; the D is unclear. The CDR3 runs to 11 residues. V lost 7 bases and J 1 base, leaving 5 bases between the germline ends. In germline, CDR1 is MNHEY, CDR2 SVGAGI. This CDR3 reads CASTSSYEQYF. CDR3 DNA: TGTGCCAGCACCAGTTCCTACGAGCAGTACTTC.